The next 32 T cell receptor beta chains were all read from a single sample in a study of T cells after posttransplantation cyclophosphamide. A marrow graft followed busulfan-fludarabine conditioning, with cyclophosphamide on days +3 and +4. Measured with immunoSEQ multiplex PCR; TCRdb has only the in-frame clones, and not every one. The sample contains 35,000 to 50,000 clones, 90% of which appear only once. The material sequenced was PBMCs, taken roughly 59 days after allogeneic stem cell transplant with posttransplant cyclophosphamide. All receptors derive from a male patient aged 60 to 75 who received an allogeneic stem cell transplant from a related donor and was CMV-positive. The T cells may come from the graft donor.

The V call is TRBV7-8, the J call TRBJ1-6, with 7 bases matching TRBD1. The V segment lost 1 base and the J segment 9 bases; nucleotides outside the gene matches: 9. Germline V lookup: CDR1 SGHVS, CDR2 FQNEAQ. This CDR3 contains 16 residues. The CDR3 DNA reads TGTGCCAGCAGCTTAGGGGTGGCGACAGGGAGTTCACCCCTCCACTTT. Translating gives CASSLGVATGSSPLHF.

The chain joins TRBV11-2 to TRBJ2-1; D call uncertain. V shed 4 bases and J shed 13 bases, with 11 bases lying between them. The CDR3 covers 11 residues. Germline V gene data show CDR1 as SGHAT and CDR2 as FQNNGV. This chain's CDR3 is CASSSPLHQFF. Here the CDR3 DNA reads TGTGCCAGCAGCTCCCCTTTACACCAGTTCTTC.

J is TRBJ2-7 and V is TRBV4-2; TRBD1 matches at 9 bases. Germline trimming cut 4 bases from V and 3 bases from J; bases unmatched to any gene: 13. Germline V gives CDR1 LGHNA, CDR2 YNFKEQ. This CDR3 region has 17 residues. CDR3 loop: CASSLSTRDRVNYEQYF. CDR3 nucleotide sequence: TGTGCCAGCAGCCTTTCGACCCGGGACAGGGTAAACTACGAGCAGTACTTC.

The CDR3 coding sequence is TGTGCCAGTAGTATGGGTGGGGCTAGCGGGGGGCCGTGGGGGCAAGAGACCCAGTACTTC. Residues: CASSMGGASGGPWGQETQYF. The chain joins TRBV19 to TRBJ2-5, with 11 bases lining up with TRBD2. This CDR3 has 20 amino acids. The J segment lost 2 bases and the V segment lost 3 bases, leaving 17 bases of the junction unmatched. Germline V lookup: CDR1 LNHDA, CDR2 SQIVND (reference sequence).

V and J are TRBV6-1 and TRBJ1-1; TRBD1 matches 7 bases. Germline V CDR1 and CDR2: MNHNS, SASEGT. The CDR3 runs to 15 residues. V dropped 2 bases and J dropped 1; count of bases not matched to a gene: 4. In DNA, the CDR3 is TGTGCCAGCAGTGAACCCGGGACAGCGAACACTGAAGCTTTCTTT. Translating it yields CASSEPGTANTEAFF.

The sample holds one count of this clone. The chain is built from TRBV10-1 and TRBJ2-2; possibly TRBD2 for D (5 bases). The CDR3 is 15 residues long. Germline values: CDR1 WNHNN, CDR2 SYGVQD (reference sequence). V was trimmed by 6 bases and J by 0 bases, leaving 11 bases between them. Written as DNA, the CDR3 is TGCGCCAGCAGCGGCGGAGCGGCGAACACCGGGGAGCTGTTTTTT. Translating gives CASSGGAANTGELFF.

The CDR3 is CASRIRERGEAFF. DNA of the CDR3: TGTGCCAGCAGAATAAGGGAACGGGGTGAAGCTTTCTTT. The J gene is TRBJ1-1, the V gene TRBV7-9; D remains ambiguous. Between the trimmed V and J ends, which lost 6 bases and 7 bases, there was a span of 15 bases. Germline values: CDR1 SEHNR, CDR2 FQNEAQ (reference sequence). CDR3 length: 13 amino acids.

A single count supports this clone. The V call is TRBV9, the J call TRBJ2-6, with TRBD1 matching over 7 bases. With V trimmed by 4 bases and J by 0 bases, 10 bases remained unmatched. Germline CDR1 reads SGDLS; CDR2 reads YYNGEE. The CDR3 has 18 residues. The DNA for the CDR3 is TGTGCCAGCAGCTCCCGACAGGGATATAACTCTGGGGCCAACGTCCTGACTTTC. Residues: CASSSRQGYNSGANVLTF.

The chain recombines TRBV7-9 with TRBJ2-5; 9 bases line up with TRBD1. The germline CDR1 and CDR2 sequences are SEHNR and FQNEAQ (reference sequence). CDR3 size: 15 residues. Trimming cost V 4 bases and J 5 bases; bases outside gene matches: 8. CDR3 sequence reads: CASSSRPGTGETQYF. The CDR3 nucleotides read TGTGCCAGCAGCTCTAGGCCCGGGACAGGGGAGACCCAGTACTTC.

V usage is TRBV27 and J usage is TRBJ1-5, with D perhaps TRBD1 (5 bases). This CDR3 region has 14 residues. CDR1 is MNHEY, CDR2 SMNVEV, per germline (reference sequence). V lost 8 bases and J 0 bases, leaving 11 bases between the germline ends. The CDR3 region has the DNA TGTGCCAGCTCGGCAGGGAATAGCAATCAGCCCCAGCATTTT. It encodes CASSAGNSNQPQHF.

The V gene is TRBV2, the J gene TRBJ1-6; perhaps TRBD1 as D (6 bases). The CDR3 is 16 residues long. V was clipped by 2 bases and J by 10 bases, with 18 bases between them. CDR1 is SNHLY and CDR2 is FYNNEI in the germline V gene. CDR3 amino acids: CASSERGARAESPLHF. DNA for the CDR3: TGTGCCAGCAGTGAACGGGGGGCTCGGGCTGAATCACCCCTCCACTTT. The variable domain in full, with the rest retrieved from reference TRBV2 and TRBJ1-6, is EPEVTQTPSHQVTQMGQEVILRCVPISNHLYFYWYRQILGQKVEFLVSFYNNEISEKSEIFDDQFSVERPDGSNFTLKIRSTKLEDSAMYFCASSERGARAESPLHFGNGTRLTVT.

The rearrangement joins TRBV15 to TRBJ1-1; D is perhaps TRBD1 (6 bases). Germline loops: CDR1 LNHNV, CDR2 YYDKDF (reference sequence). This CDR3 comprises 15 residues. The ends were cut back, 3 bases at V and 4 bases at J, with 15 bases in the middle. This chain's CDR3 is CATSSDINRATEAFF. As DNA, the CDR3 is TGTGCCACCAGCAGTGACATAAACAGGGCCACTGAAGCTTTCTTT.

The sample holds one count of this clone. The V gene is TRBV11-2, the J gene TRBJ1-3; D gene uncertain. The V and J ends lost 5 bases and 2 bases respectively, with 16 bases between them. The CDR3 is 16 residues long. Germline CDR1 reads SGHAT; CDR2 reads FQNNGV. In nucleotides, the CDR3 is TGTGCCAGCAGCCCTCAGCGCGGCACGACTGGAAACACCATATATTTT. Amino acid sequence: CASSPQRGTTGNTIYF. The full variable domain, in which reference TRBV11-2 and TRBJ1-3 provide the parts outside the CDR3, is EAGVAQSPRYKIIEKRQSVAFWCNPISGHATLYWYQQILGQGPKLLIQFQNNGVVDDSQLPKDRFSAERLKGVDSTLKIQPAKLEDSAVYLCASSPQRGTTGNTIYFGEGSWLTVV.

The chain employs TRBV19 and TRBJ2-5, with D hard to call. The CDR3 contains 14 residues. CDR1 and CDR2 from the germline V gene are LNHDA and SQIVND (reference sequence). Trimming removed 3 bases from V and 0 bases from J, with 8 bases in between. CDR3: CASSIQTNQETQYF. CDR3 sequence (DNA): TGTGCCAGTAGTATCCAGACAAACCAAGAGACCCAGTACTTC.

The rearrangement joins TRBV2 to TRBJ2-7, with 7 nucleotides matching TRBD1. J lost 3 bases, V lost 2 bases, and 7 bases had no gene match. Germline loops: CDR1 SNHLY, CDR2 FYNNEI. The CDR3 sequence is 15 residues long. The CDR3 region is CASSESWDRIYEQYF. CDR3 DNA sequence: TGTGCCAGCAGTGAATCTTGGGACAGAATCTACGAGCAGTACTTC. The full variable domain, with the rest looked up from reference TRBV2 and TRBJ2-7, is EPEVTQTPSHQVTQMGQEVILRCVPISNHLYFYWYRQILGQKVEFLVSFYNNEISEKSEIFDDQFSVERPDGSNFTLKIRSTKLEDSAMYFCASSESWDRIYEQYFGPGTRLTVT.

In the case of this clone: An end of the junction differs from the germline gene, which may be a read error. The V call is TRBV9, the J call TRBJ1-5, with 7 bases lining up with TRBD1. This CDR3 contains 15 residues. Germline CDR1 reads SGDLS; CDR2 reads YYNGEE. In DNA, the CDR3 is TGTGCCAGCCATCCTACAGGGGATAGCAATCAGCCCCAGCGTTTT. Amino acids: CASHPTGDSNQPQRF.

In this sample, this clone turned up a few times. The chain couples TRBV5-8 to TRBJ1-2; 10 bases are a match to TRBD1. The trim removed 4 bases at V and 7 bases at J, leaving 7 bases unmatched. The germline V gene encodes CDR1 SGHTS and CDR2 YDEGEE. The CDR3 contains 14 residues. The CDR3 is CASSLAGTGVGYTF. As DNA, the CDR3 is TGTGCCAGCAGCCTAGCCGGGACAGGGGTTGGCTACACCTTC.

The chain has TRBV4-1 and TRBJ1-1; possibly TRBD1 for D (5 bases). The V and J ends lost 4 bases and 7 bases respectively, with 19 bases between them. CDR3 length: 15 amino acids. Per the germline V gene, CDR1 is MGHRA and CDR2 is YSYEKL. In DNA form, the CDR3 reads TGCGCCAGCAGCCCTCGACAGTTAATCGGTAATGAAGCTTTCTTT. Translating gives CASSPRQLIGNEAFF.

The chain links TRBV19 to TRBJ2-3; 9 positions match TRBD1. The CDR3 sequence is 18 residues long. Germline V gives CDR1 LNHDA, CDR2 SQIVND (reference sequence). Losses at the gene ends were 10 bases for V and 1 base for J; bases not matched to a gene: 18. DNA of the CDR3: TGTGCCACCCCCCTGGCCCCTGGGCGGACAGGGGGCACAGATACGCAGTATTTT. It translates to CATPLAPGRTGGTDTQYF.

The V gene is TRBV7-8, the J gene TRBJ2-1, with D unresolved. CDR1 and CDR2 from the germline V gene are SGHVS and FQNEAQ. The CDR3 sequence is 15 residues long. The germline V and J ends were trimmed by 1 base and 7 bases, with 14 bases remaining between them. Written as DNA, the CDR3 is TGTGCCAGCAGCTTAGATAACTATGTGGAGAATGAGCAGTTCTTC. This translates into CASSLDNYVENEQFF.

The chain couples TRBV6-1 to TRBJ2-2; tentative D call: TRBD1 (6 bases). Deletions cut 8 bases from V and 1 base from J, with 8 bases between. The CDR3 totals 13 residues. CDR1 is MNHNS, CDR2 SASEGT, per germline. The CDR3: CASRDKNTGELFF. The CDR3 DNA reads TGTGCCAGCCGGGACAAGAACACCGGGGAGCTGTTTTTT.

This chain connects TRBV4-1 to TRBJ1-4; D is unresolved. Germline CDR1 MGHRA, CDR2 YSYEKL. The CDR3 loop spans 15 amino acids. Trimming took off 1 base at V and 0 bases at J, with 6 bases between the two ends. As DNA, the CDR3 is TGCGCCAGCAGCCAAGGGAGAGCAACTAATGAAAAACTGTTTTTT. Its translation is CASSQGRATNEKLFF.

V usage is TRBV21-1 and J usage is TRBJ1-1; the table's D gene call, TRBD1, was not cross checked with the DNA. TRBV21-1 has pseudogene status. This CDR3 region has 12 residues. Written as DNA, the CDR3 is TGTGCCAGCAGCACACGGGACATCGGGGCTTTCTTT. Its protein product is CASSTRDIGAFF.

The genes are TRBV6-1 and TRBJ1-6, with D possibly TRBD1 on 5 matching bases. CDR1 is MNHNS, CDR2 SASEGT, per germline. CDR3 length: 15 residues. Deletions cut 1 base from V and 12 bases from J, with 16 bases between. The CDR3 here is CASSEDSGHLIPLHF. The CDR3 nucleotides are TGTGCCAGCAGTGAAGATTCAGGACACCTGATACCCCTCCACTTT.

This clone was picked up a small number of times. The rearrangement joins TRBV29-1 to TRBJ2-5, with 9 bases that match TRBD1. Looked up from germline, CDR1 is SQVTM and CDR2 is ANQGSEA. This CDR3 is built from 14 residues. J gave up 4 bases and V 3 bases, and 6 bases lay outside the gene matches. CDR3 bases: TGCAGCGTTGACGGGACAGGGAGAGGAGAGACCCAGTACTTC. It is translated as CSVDGTGRGETQYF. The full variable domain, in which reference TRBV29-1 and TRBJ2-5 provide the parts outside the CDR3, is SAVISQKPSRDICQRGTSLTIQCQVDSQVTMMFWYRQQPGQSLTLIATANQGSEATYESGFVIDKFPISRPNLTFSTLTVSNMSPEDSSIYLCSVDGTGRGETQYFGPGTRLLVL.

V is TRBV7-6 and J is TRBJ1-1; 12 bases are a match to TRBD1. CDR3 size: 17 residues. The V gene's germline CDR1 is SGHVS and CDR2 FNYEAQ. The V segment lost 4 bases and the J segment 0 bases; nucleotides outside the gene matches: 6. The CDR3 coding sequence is TGTGCCAGCAGCTCCGGGACAGGGGGCGCCCTGAACACTGAAGCTTTCTTT. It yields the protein CASSSGTGGALNTEAFF.

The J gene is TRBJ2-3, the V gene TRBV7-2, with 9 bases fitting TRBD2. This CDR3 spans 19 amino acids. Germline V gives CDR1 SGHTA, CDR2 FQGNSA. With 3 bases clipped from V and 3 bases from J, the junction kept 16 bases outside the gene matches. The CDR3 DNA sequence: TGTGCCAGCAGCTTTCCAGTCCGGGCTAGCGGGGCACCGACAGATACGCAGTATTTT. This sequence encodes CASSFPVRASGAPTDTQYF. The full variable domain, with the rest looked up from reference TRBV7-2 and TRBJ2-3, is GAGVSQSPSNKVTEKGKDVELRCDPISGHTALYWYRQSLGQGLEFLIYFQGNSAPDKSGLPSDRFSAERTGGSVSTLTIQRTQQEDSAVYLCASSFPVRASGAPTDTQYFGPGTRLTVL.

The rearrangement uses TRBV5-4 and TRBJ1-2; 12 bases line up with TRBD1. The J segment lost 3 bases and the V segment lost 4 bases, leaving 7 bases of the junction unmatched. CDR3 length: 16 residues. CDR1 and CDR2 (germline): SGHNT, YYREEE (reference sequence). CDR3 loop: CASSRLGQGAYYGYTF. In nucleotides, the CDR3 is TGTGCCAGCAGCCGCCTGGGACAGGGGGCCTACTATGGCTACACCTTC.

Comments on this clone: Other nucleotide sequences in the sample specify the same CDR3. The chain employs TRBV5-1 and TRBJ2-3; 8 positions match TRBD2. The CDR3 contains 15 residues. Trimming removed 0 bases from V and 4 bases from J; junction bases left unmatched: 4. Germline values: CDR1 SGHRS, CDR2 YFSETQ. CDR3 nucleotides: TGCGCCAGCAGCTTGGACGGGGGGGCAGCAGATACGCAGTATTTT. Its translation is CASSLDGGAADTQYF.

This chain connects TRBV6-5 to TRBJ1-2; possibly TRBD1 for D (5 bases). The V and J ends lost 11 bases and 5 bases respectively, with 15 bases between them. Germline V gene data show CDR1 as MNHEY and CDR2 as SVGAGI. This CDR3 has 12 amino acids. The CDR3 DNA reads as TGTGCCTCGAGAGGTTCAGGGTATGGCTACACCTTC. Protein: CASRGSGYGYTF.

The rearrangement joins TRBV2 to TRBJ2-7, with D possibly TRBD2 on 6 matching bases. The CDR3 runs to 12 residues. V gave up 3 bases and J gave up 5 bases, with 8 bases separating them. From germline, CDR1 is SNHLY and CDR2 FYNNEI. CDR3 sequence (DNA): TGTGCCAGCAGTGAGGCGGGGAACGAGCAGTACGTC. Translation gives CASSEAGNEQYV.

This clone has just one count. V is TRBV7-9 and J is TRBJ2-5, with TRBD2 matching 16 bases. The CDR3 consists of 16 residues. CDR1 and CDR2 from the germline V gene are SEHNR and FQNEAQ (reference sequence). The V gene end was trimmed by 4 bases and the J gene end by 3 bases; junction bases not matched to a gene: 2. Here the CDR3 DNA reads TGTGCCAGCAGCTCCGGGACTAGCGGGGGGGAAGAGACCCAGTACTTC. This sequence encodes CASSSGTSGGEETQYF. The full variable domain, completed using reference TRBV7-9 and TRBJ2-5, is DTGVSQNPRHKITKRGQNVTFRCDPISEHNRLYWYRQTLGQGPEFLTYFQNEAQLEKSRLLSDRFSAERPKGSFSTLEIQRTEQGDSAMYLCASSSGTSGGEETQYFGPGTRLLVL.